These T cell receptor beta chains were read from a single sample in a study of control samples from healthy donors and cancer patients. This table comes from immunoSEQ multiplex PCR, and its TCRdb copy is limited to in-frame clones, with some not included. The sample holds more than 85,000 clones; 83% are singletons and the top ten take around 14%. Material: blood. Receptors were obtained from a woman aged 50 to 65 in good health. Each CDR3 is given with its conserved first and last residue. Size values are once, few and many counts, or a class for expanded clones, and some rows have none.

v_gene	j_gene	abundance	CDR3aa
TRBV27	TRBJ1-1	.	CASSLYGTGAQNTEAFF
TRBV19	TRBJ1-4	.	CASSIAEQGEKLFF
TRBV7-3	TRBJ2-3	.	CASSETGPNTQYF
TRBV18	TRBJ1-5	.	CASSTSPQGNQPQHF
TRBV3-1/TRBV3-2	TRBJ2-1	.	CASSQDLRRASGRARNEQFF
TRBV7-6	TRBJ2-2	.	CASRINSGTGELFF
TRBV20-1	TRBJ2-7	.	CSASDERFSYEQYF
TRBV4-2	TRBJ2-5	.	CASSQDPGTDPQETQYF
TRBV4-1	TRBJ2-5	.	CASSEAGTSEETQYF
TRBV7-9	TRBJ1-1	once	CASSLLTGLNTEAFF
TRBV19	TRBJ1-4	once	CACRDRGQPTNEKLFF
TRBV7-3	TRBJ2-5	.	CASSSSGGIFQETQYF
TRBV6-6	TRBJ1-2	.	CASRGVQGYTF
TRBV2	TRBJ2-2	many	CASSSTDMNTGELFF
TRBV7-2	TRBJ2-7	few	CASSLEIQRSYEQYF
TRBV18	TRBJ2-7	.	CASSEQQVEAYEQYF